This note documents a single T cell receptor beta chain sequence. Its antigen remains unknown. The data belong to a study of cytomegalovirus exposure and HLA in healthy donors. Overall study findings and caveats: The study labeled more than 150 TCR beta chains cytomegalovirus-associated. A highly shared variant cluster was judged a likely technical artifact. It was shown in a later analysis that HLA-associated TCR beta chains were more clonally expanded than other, equally common chains.

60 Vbeta and 13 Jbeta primers were used in PCR. The repertoire was sequenced with immunoSEQ multiplex PCR; TCRdb's copy has only in-frame clones and lacks some. Of about 140,000 clones in the sample, 65% to 70% were seen once. This TCR came from a young man in good health and CMV-seropositive. The specimen sequenced was PBMCs.

CDR3 loop: CASRLTSGMYEQYF. The DNA of the CDR3 is TGTGCCAGCAGATTGACTAGCGGGATGTACGAGCAGTACTTC. The chain joins TRBV28 to TRBJ2-5, with 11 bases that match TRBD2. The J call is in doubt because the DNA end fits TRBJ2-7 better. CDR3 size: 14 residues. Germline loops: CDR1 MDHEN, CDR2 SYDVKM.